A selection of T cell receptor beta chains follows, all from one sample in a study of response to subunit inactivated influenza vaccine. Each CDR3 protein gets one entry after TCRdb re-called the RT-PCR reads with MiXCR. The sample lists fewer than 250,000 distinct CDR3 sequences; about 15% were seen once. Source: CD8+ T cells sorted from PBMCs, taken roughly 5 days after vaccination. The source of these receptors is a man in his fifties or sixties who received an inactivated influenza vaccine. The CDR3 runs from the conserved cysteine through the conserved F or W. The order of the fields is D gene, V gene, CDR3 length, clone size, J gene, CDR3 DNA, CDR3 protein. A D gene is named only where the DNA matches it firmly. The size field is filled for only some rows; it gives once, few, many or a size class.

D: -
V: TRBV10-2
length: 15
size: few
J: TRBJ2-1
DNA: TGCGCCAGCAGTGAGGGACAGAGGACTTACAATGAGCAGTTCTTC
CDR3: CASSEGQRTYNEQFF

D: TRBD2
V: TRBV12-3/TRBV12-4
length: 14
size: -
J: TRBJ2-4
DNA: TGTGCCAGCAGGCCTCCGGGGGGAGCAGGCATTCAGTACTTC
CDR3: CASRPPGGAGIQYF

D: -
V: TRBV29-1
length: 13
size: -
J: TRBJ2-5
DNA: TGCAGCGTGCGGGACAGTTTCACCGAGACCCAGTACTTC
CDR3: CSVRDSFTETQYF

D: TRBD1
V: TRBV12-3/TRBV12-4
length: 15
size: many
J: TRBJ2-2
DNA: TGTGCCAGCAGTCCCCAGGACAGGGAGACCGGGGAGCTGTTTTTT
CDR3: CASSPQDRETGELFF

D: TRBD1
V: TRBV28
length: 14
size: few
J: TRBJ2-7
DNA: TGTGCCAGCAGTCTATCCGGGACAGAAAACGAGCAGTACTTC
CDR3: CASSLSGTENEQYF

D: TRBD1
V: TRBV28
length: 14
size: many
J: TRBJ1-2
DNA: TGTGCCAGCAGACCTACCTGGACAGGGAATGGCTACACCTTC
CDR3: CASRPTWTGNGYTF

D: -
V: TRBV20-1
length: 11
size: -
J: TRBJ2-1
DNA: TGCAGTGCTAGAGATGGGAAAGAGCAGTTCTTC
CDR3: CSARDGKEQFF

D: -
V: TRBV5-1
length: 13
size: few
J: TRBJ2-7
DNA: TGCGCCAGCAGCTCGACAAATTTCTACGAGCAGTACTTC
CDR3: CASSSTNFYEQYF

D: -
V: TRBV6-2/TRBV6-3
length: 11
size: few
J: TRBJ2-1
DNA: TGTGCCAGCAGGGCGGGGAGGGAGCAGTTCTTC
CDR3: CASRAGREQFF

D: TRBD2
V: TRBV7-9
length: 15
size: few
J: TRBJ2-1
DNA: TGTGCCAGCAGCTTAGGGGGCGGGAGTATTAATGAGCAGTTCTTC
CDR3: CASSLGGGSINEQFF

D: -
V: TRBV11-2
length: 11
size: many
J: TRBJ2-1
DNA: TGTGCCAGCGGGGGCGCGCTCTCGAAGTTCTTC
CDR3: CASGGALSKFF

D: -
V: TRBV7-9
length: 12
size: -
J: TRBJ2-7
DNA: TGTGCCAGCAGCTTAGCGGTGGACCCCCAGTACTTC
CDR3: CASSLAVDPQYF

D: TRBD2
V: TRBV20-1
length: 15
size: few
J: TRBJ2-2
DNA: TGCAGTGCTAGAGATCCGGGGGGGCTTTCCGGGGAGCTGTTTTTT
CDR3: CSARDPGGLSGELFF

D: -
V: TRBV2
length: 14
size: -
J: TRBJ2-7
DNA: TGTGCCAGCAGTGGCCAGCAGTCCTCCTACGAGCAGTACTTC
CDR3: CASSGQQSSYEQYF

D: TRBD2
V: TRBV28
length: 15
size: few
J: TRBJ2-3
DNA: TGTGCCAGCAGTTTACGGCGGGAGGGTCGTGATACGCAGTATTTT
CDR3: CASSLRREGRDTQYF

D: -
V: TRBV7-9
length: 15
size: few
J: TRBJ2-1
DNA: TGTGCCAGCAGCCCCCAGGGCAGGGGGAGGAATGAGCAGTTCTTC
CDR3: CASSPQGRGRNEQFF

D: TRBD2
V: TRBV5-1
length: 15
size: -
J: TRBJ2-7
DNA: TGCGCCAGCAGCTTGCCAACTAGCGGGCTCCACGAGCAGTACTTC
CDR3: CASSLPTSGLHEQYF

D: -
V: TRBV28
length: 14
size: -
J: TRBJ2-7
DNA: TGTGCCAGCAGTTTAATTCAGTCTTCCTACGAGCAGTACTTC
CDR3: CASSLIQSSYEQYF

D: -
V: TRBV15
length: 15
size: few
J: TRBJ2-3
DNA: TGTGCCACCAGCAGAGAAGGCTCTAGCACAGATACGCAGTATTTT
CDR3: CATSREGSSTDTQYF

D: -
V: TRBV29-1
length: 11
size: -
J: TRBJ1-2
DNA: TGCAGCGTTGAAAGGGACTATGGCTACACCTTC
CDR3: CSVERDYGYTF

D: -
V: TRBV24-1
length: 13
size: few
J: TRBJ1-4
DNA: TGTGCCACCAGTGCAGGGGCTGATGAAAAACTGTTTTTT
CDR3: CATSAGADEKLFF

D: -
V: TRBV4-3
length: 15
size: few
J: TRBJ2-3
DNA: TGCGCCAGCAGCTCTCACAGGGTCCCCACAGATACGCAGTATTTT
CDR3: CASSSHRVPTDTQYF

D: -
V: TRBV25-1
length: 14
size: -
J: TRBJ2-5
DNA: TGTGCCAGCAGTGATCGGGGTGGACAAGAGACCCACTACTTC
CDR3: CASSDRGGQETHYF

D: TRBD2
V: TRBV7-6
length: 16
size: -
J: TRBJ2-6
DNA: TGTGCCAGCAGTCTAGCGGGAGTCTCTGGGGCCAACGTCCTGACTTTC
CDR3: CASSLAGVSGANVLTF

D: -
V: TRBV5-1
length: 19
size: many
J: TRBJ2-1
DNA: TGCGCCAGCAGCCACAAATACCCCCGGGGCTGGGGGACCTACAATGAGCAGTTCTTC
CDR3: CASSHKYPRGWGTYNEQFF

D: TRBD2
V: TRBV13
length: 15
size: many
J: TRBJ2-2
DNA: TGTGCCAGCAGCACTAGCGGGAGGCACACCGGGGAGCTGTTTTTT
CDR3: CASSTSGRHTGELFF

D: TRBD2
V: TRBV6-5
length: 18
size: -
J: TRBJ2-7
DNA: TGTGCCAGCAGTTACCCAGCGGGAGGGCCCTCGCCCTTCTACGAGCAGTACTTC
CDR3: CASSYPAGGPSPFYEQYF